This is a list of T cell receptor beta chains from one sample in a study of blood T cell repertoires in COVID-19. Here immunoSEQ multiplex PCR was the method, and the copy in TCRdb shows in-frame clones only, minus some. The table includes roughly 230,000 clones, 80% to 85% detected once. Sequencing used peripheral blood. These receptors came from a man in his forties or fifties with active or convalescent COVID-19. Each CDR3 is given without its conserved first and last residue.

>TRBJ2-1|TRBV12-3/TRBV12-4
ASRPAGTDEQF
>TRBJ1-5|TRBV2
ASSEDQGSNQPQH
>TRBJ1-2|TRBV5-6
ASSGYRGIGGYT
>TRBJ2-5|TRBV3-1/TRBV3-2
ASSPGLVRETQY
>TRBJ1-1|TRBV18
ASSLDRNTEAF
>TRBJ1-1|TRBV27
ASSLVSNTEAF
>TRBJ2-7|TRBV6-5
ASSDWTDSYEQY
>TRBJ1-1|TRBV7-6
ASSLGQGNTEAF
>TRBJ2-1|TRBV19
ASSIGLAGYNEQF
>TRBJ2-2|TRBV2
ASSRTSASNTGELF
>TRBJ2-4|TRBV6-6
ASSPGGRVGKNIQY
>TRBJ1-2|TRBV19
ASSIAFGTQGGYT
>TRBJ1-5|TRBV12-3/TRBV12-4
ASSFQGAQPQH
>TRBJ1-1|TRBV11-3
ASRGQGNTEAF
>TRBJ2-7|TRBV18
ASSPPEGLHEQY
>TRBJ2-2|TRBV7-2
ASSLLAGGPGELF
>TRBJ1-5|TRBV6-5
ASTNFRQGNQPQH
>TRBJ1-1|TRBV30
AWREGPSTEAF
>TRBJ1-2|TRBV30
AWSKDTFYGYT
>TRBJ1-2|TRBV30
AWIHLAGGYT
>TRBJ1-1|TRBV3-1/TRBV3-2
ASSPLGGTDTEAF
>TRBJ2-3|TRBV6-5
ASSYGPTDTQY
>TRBJ2-7|TRBV6-2/TRBV6-3
ASSPNRVYYEQY
>TRBJ1-6|TRBV3-1/TRBV3-2
ASSHSTGGPLH
>TRBJ2-3|TRBV11-3
ASSYGLAGGSGDTQY
>TRBJ1-1|TRBV3-1/TRBV3-2
ASSLYREQAF
>TRBJ1-5|TRBV6-5
ATCGSGNQPQH